A single sample is the source of the 20 T cell receptor beta chains below, sequenced in a study of blood T cell repertoires in COVID-19. Some clones are missing from TCRdb's copy, which holds only in-frame ones; the method was immunoSEQ multiplex PCR. The sample shows around 100,000 clones, 80% to 90% of them seen only once. Sequenced material: peripheral blood. These TCRs come from a woman aged 55-69 years with acute or convalescent COVID-19.

This chain uses TRBV10-3 with TRBJ1-1; TRBD1 aligns across 7 bases. The germline V gene has CDR1 ENHRY and CDR2 SYGVKD. The CDR3 is 13 residues long. Germline trimming cut 6 bases from V and 6 bases from J; bases unmatched to any gene: 7. The CDR3: CAIRSGDRAEAFF. CDR3 in DNA: TGTGCCATCAGGAGCGGTGACAGGGCTGAAGCTTTCTTT.

This clone was seen a single time. This chain links TRBV2 with TRBJ1-1; TRBD1 matches 11 bases. V trimming: 6 bases; J trimming: 5 bases; junction bases outside the gene matches: 8. The CDR3 has 15 amino acids. Germline V gene sequence: CDR1 SNHLY, CDR2 FYNNEI. Written as DNA, the CDR3 is TGTGCCAGCAGCGGGACAGGGGGAATGGGGACTGAAGCTTTCTTT. This sequence encodes CASSGTGGMGTEAFF.

As concerns this clone: The limits of the CDR3 on the DNA are not certain, so only TCRdb's listed CDR3 is given. V and J are TRBV4-1 and TRBJ1-2. The CDR3 sequence runs 18 residues, both termini included. CDR1 is MGHRA, CDR2 YSYEKL, per germline. CDR3 region: CASSSGIWEREVNYGHTF.

V gene TRBV9 combines with J gene TRBJ1-6, with unresolved D. The CDR3 totals 13 residues. V was clipped by 7 bases and J by 0 bases, with 5 bases between them. CDR1 SGDLS and CDR2 YYNGEE come from the germline V gene. This CDR3 reads CASASSYNSPLHF. Written as DNA, the CDR3 is TGTGCCAGCGCGAGCTCCTATAATTCACCCCTCCACTTT.

The chain joins TRBV28 to TRBJ2-3; 9 nucleotides match TRBD1. The germline gives CDR1 MDHEN, CDR2 SYDVKM. V dropped 5 bases and J dropped 0; count of bases not matched to a gene: 6. This CDR3 comprises 16 residues. CDR3 nucleotides: TGTGCCAGCAGTGGTACCGGGACAGGGAGCACAGATACGCAGTATTTT. This encodes CASSGTGTGSTDTQYF.

This chain joins TRBV2 and TRBJ1-5; D perhaps matches TRBD1 (6 bases). From germline, CDR1 is SNHLY and CDR2 FYNNEI. Trimming removed 3 bases at V and 0 bases at J, with 15 bases between. The CDR3 has 17 residues. The DNA of the CDR3 is TGTGCCAGCAGTGATGGGTTGACAGGTTATAGCAATCAGCCCCAGCATTTT. This codes for CASSDGLTGYSNQPQHF.

CDR3 bases: TGTGCCAGCAGAAGACAGGGACTAGACGAGCAGTACGTC. This encodes CASRRQGLDEQYV. The rearrangement links TRBV2 to TRBJ2-7; possible D gene TRBD2, 8 bases. The CDR3 has 13 residues. Germline CDR1 SNHLY, CDR2 FYNNEI. With 6 bases removed from V and 5 bases from J, the gap between germline ends came to 14 bases.

The chain employs TRBV5-4 and TRBJ2-2; weak D call: TRBD1 (5 bases). V was pared by 0 bases and J by 1 base, with 7 bases between. Germline CDR1 reads SGHNT; CDR2 reads YYREEE (reference sequence). The CDR3 length is 15 residues. CDR3: CASSLGGGNTGELFF. CDR3 nucleotide sequence: TGTGCCAGCAGCTTGGGGGGCGGGAACACCGGGGAGCTGTTTTTT.

This chain links TRBV30 with TRBJ1-1; TRBD1 is a possible D gene (6 bases). Trimming removed 3 bases at V and 4 bases at J, with 15 bases between. The CDR3 consists of 14 residues. Germline loops: CDR1 GTSNPN, CDR2 SVGIG (reference sequence). CDR3 DNA sequence: TGTGCCTGGAGGGTAACAGGGAGAAGCACTGAAGCTTTCTTT. The encoded protein is CAWRVTGRSTEAFF.

The chain recombines TRBV3-1 (or the pseudogene TRBV3-2) with TRBJ2-3, with TRBD1 matching 7 bases. CDR3 size: 12 residues. Looked up from germline, CDR1 is LGHDT and CDR2 is YNNKEL (reference sequence). Trimming removed 1 base from V and 9 bases from J; junction bases left unmatched: 1. CDR3 nucleotide sequence: TGTGCCAGCAGCCAAGGCAGGGGGACGCAGTATTTT. It specifies CASSQGRGTQYF.

This chain connects TRBV6-4 to TRBJ2-7; 8 bases are shared with TRBD2. The V gene's germline CDR1 is MRHNA and CDR2 SNTAGT. CDR3 length: 16 amino acids. Unmatched junction bases numbered 12, after V lost 7 bases and J lost 1 base. For the CDR3, the DNA is TGTGCCAGCATTCCCCGGGGGAGCGGGAGATCCTACGAGCAGTACGTC. Translation: CASIPRGSGRSYEQYV.

The chain links TRBV6-4 to TRBJ1-1; 7 bases map to TRBD1. The CDR3 is 14 residues long. V was clipped by 6 bases and J by 7 bases; unmatched bases: 11. CDR1 MRHNA and CDR2 SNTAGT come from the germline V gene. CDR3 nucleotides: TGTGCCAGCAGATACGAACAGGGGACGGGTGAAGCTTTCTTT. It encodes CASRYEQGTGEAFF.

The CDR3: CASSFTAPNTEAFF. CDR3 DNA sequence: TGCGCCAGCAGCTTTACAGCCCCGAACACTGAAGCTTTCTTT. This chain connects TRBV5-1 to TRBJ1-1, with unresolved D. The CDR3 sequence is 14 residues long. V was shortened by 2 bases and J by 1 base, with 9 bases between the two germline ends. Germline V gene data show CDR1 as SGHRS and CDR2 as YFSETQ.

This sequence joins TRBV6-5 and TRBJ2-5; 10 bases agree with TRBD2. From germline, CDR1 is MNHEY and CDR2 SVGAGI. V shed 6 bases, J shed 5 bases, and the junction held 6 bases outside the gene matches. This CDR3 spans 14 amino acids. The CDR3, as DNA: TGTGCCAGCAGCCCACTAGCGGGATATGAGACCCAGTACTTC. It codes for CASSPLAGYETQYF.

This clone occurred once. This chain links TRBV4-1 with TRBJ1-2, with unresolved D. CDR1 is MGHRA, CDR2 YSYEKL, per germline. CDR3 length: 15 residues. V was trimmed by 0 bases and J by 2 bases, leaving 10 bases between them. In nucleotides, the CDR3 is TGCGCCAGCAGCCAAGAGTCTCAGTTAAACTATGGCTACACCTTC. It specifies CASSQESQLNYGYTF.

This rearrangement joins TRBV12-3 or TRBV12-4 to TRBJ2-7, with D tentatively TRBD1 (6 bases). This CDR3 contains 13 residues. The V and J ends lost 1 base and 4 bases respectively, with 8 bases between them. In nucleotides, the CDR3 is TGTGCCAGCAGTTTAGGGGGGCTTTACGAGCAGTACGTC. Translated, it gives CASSLGGLYEQYV.

This chain uses TRBV11-3 with TRBJ2-2, with TRBD1 as a possible D gene (6 bases). Germline V gene sequence: CDR1 SGHNT, CDR2 YENEEA. Trimming removed 3 bases at V and 0 bases at J, with 8 bases between. This CDR3 comprises 15 residues. The DNA for the CDR3 is TGTGCCAGCAGCTTCCGACAGGCGAACACCGGGGAGCTGTTTTTT. Translation: CASSFRQANTGELFF.

The rearrangement joins TRBV7-8 to TRBJ2-5, with 9 bases fitting TRBD2. Germline CDR1 SGHVS, CDR2 FQNEAQ. V dropped 5 bases and J dropped 1; count of bases not matched to a gene: 11. The CDR3 loop spans 17 amino acids. DNA for the CDR3: TGTGCCAGCAGCCTTAGCAGGGGGACTAGCAGCCAAGAGACCCAGTACTTC. Encoded protein: CASSLSRGTSSQETQYF.

As concerns this clone: A read error may account for a junction end that differs from germline. The rearrangement joins TRBV30 to TRBJ1-2, with D unclear. The CDR3 sequence is 14 residues long. From germline, CDR1 is GTSNPN and CDR2 SVGIG (reference sequence). The CDR3, as DNA: TGTGCCTGGAGTGTACCGGGTTCGCGTACCCCTCCGGACTTC. Its translation is CAWSVPGSRTPPDF.

This chain connects TRBV6-2 or TRBV6-3 to TRBJ1-6, with 9 bases identical to TRBD1. The CDR3 is 17 amino acids. Germline assignment: CDR1 MNHEY and CDR2 SVGEGT. V was clipped by 6 bases and J by 9 bases; unmatched bases: 15. The CDR3 nucleotides read TGTGCCAGCAGCCCTCTCTGGACAGGGGTAAGGTCTTCACCCCTCCACTTT. It is translated as CASSPLWTGVRSSPLHF.